This TCR beta chain was recovered during a study of blood T cells in healthy people across ages. CDR3 length equals 11 residues. Per the germline V gene, CDR1 is DFQATT and CDR2 is SNEGSKA (reference sequence). The authors ran a second PCR of roughly 6 to 12 cycles using a sample-barcoded 5' primer and a J-beta primer mix. Every cDNA molecule carried a tag from a template-switch adaptor bearing 12 random nucleotides. TCRdb used MiXCR to reprocess the 5' RACE reads, holding one entry per CDR3 protein. The sample lists fewer than 2 million distinct CDR3 sequences; 39% were seen once. Findings and limits, study-wide: Higher diversity, along with more naive CD4+ cells, distinguished long-lived donors from aged donors.

This clonotype has a count of ten or more. As yet, its antigen is unknown. The TCR comes from a human donor in good health. The chain is built from TRBV20-1 and TRBJ2-3; D not resolved. The sample taken for sequencing was blood. For the CDR3, the DNA is TGCAGCGCCAAAAGCACAGATACGCAGTATTTT. Translated, it gives CSAKSTDTQYF.